Listed below are T cell receptor beta chains from one sample, sequenced in a study of OX40 agonist ivuxolimab in advanced cancers. Assay used: immunoSEQ multiplex PCR; TCRdb lists only in-frame clones, some missing. Here the sample spans 60,000 to 85,000 clones, roughly 91% being singletons. The starting material was CD4+ or CD8+ T cells sorted from blood, obtained in a trial of the OX40 agonist ivuxolimab. Source of these receptors: an adult with an advanced solid tumor such as melanoma, head and neck, liver or kidney cancer. Each CDR3 is given with its conserved first and last residue. The order of the fields is CDR3 protein, J gene, clone size, V gene. Size is stated for part of the rows, as once, few or many counts, or as a class when the clone is expanded.

CDR3 protein: CASSRKGASGLYNEQFF; J gene: TRBJ2-1; clone size: -; V gene: TRBV27
CDR3 protein: CASTSQGGRYEQYF; J gene: TRBJ2-7; clone size: -; V gene: TRBV5-1
CDR3 protein: CASSVGATWGTEAFF; J gene: TRBJ1-1; clone size: -; V gene: TRBV9
CDR3 protein: CAWSVRGSSNEKLFF; J gene: TRBJ1-4; clone size: -; V gene: TRBV30
CDR3 protein: CASSVDWDNQPQHF; J gene: TRBJ1-5; clone size: once; V gene: TRBV9
CDR3 protein: CASSSAGTRTDTQYF; J gene: TRBJ2-3; clone size: -; V gene: TRBV5-4
CDR3 protein: CASSLRVYGYTF; J gene: TRBJ1-2; clone size: -; V gene: TRBV7-2
CDR3 protein: CASSSPNMNTEAFF; J gene: TRBJ1-1; clone size: few; V gene: TRBV2
CDR3 protein: CASSRGRKNTEAFF; J gene: TRBJ1-1; clone size: few; V gene: TRBV5-1
CDR3 protein: CASSLGTGMGGYTF; J gene: TRBJ1-2; clone size: -; V gene: TRBV5-6
CDR3 protein: CASSESRGSEKNEQFF; J gene: TRBJ2-1; clone size: -; V gene: TRBV25-1
CDR3 protein: CATSRDSGAESSPLHF; J gene: TRBJ1-6; clone size: few; V gene: TRBV15
CDR3 protein: CASTGEGGRKDEQFF; J gene: TRBJ2-1; clone size: -; V gene: TRBV5-1
CDR3 protein: CAWSVLPLNTGELFF; J gene: TRBJ2-2; clone size: few; V gene: TRBV30
CDR3 protein: CASSPGGWGNQPQHF; J gene: TRBJ1-5; clone size: -; V gene: TRBV2
CDR3 protein: CASSIALPFGTYGNTIYF; J gene: TRBJ1-3; clone size: -; V gene: TRBV7-9
CDR3 protein: CASSLGGVGETQYF; J gene: TRBJ2-5; clone size: -; V gene: TRBV7-6
CDR3 protein: CAISGGVSYEQYF; J gene: TRBJ2-7; clone size: -; V gene: TRBV10-3
CDR3 protein: CASSPGPGNYGYTF; J gene: TRBJ1-2; clone size: -; V gene: TRBV6-4
CDR3 protein: CASYYGTGASNQPQHF; J gene: TRBJ1-5; clone size: -; V gene: TRBV28
CDR3 protein: CAISELRNGVGLKKGVEQYF; J gene: TRBJ2-7; clone size: -; V gene: TRBV10-3
CDR3 protein: CATSRERQPNEKLFF; J gene: TRBJ1-4; clone size: -; V gene: TRBV15
CDR3 protein: CASSPDVGADYQPQHF; J gene: TRBJ1-5; clone size: once; V gene: TRBV5-1
CDR3 protein: CASSQYLGVRSGNTIYF; J gene: TRBJ1-3; clone size: once; V gene: TRBV23-1
CDR3 protein: CASSPTSF; J gene: TRBJ2-7; clone size: -; V gene: TRBV7-9
CDR3 protein: CASSLPSGGAGETQYF; J gene: TRBJ2-5; clone size: -; V gene: TRBV7-9
CDR3 protein: CASSSPPSGTYEQYF; J gene: TRBJ2-7; clone size: -; V gene: TRBV27
CDR3 protein: CASSEYPGLAGYTF; J gene: TRBJ1-2; clone size: -; V gene: TRBV25-1
CDR3 protein: CASSRTPSYEQYF; J gene: TRBJ2-7; clone size: -; V gene: TRBV6-5
CDR3 protein: CASRPLAGFTYEQYF; J gene: TRBJ2-7; clone size: once; V gene: TRBV6-1
CDR3 protein: CSAKGGPGNQPQHF; J gene: TRBJ1-5; clone size: -; V gene: TRBV29-1
CDR3 protein: CAAGDRDRANQPQHF; J gene: TRBJ1-5; clone size: once; V gene: TRBV10-3
CDR3 protein: CASSGGWAGSGELFF; J gene: TRBJ2-2; clone size: -; V gene: TRBV28
CDR3 protein: CASSEGGRGQETQYF; J gene: TRBJ2-5; clone size: -; V gene: TRBV6-1
CDR3 protein: CASSAGLTVYGYTF; J gene: TRBJ1-2; clone size: -; V gene: TRBV5-4
CDR3 protein: CASRRGQTRDTYNEQFF; J gene: TRBJ2-1; clone size: -; V gene: TRBV28
CDR3 protein: CASSQDVETQYF; J gene: TRBJ2-5; clone size: -; V gene: TRBV14
CDR3 protein: CASSEYLDGYF; J gene: TRBJ2-7; clone size: -; V gene: TRBV25-1